This is a list of T cell receptor beta chains from one sample in a study of T-cell memory formation after mild COVID-19. A single record per CDR3 protein comes from TCRdb applying MiXCR to the 5' RACE reads. The sample contains under 300,000 distinct CDR3 sequences, roughly 10% of which appear only once. Sequencing was carried out using PBMCs or a T cell subset sorted from them (not recorded which). Receptors originate from a man aged 18-30 years who had mild COVID-19 (a few samples of this study predate the infection). Cell type and time point are not known. Both conserved end residues are part of each CDR3. Each record gives: V gene, clone size, D gene, J gene, CDR3 protein, CDR3 DNA. The D gene is left open where the match is weak. Expanded clones get a size class; other rows say once, few or many, or leave the size out.

V gene: TRBV20-1; clone size: NA; D gene: NA; J gene: TRBJ1-6; CDR3 protein: CSATPGGGLGNSPLHF; CDR3 DNA: TGCAGTGCTACACCAGGTGGGGGGCTTGGGAATTCACCCCTCCACTTT
V gene: TRBV6-2/TRBV6-3; clone size: many; D gene: TRBD2; J gene: TRBJ2-3; CDR3 protein: CASSQRGSGGPLDTQYF; CDR3 DNA: TGTGCCAGCAGCCAGCGAGGTAGCGGGGGGCCGTTAGATACGCAGTATTTT
V gene: TRBV5-1; clone size: few; D gene: TRBD1; J gene: TRBJ1-1; CDR3 protein: CASSDRDRGTLATTEAFF; CDR3 DNA: TGCGCCAGCAGCGACCGGGACAGGGGGACACTTGCTACCACTGAAGCTTTCTTT
V gene: TRBV7-2; clone size: few; D gene: TRBD1; J gene: TRBJ1-6; CDR3 protein: CASSVGTGWGSPLHF; CDR3 DNA: TGTGCCAGCAGCGTAGGGACAGGATGGGGTTCACCCCTCCACTTT
V gene: TRBV15; clone size: few; D gene: NA; J gene: TRBJ1-1; CDR3 protein: CATSRVPNTEAFF; CDR3 DNA: TGTGCCACCAGCAGGGTGCCGAACACTGAAGCTTTCTTT
V gene: TRBV6-4; clone size: many; D gene: TRBD2; J gene: TRBJ2-2; CDR3 protein: CASSDSSGGTGELFF; CDR3 DNA: TGTGCCAGCAGTGACTCTAGCGGGGGCACCGGGGAGCTGTTTTTT
V gene: TRBV7-2; clone size: NA; D gene: NA; J gene: TRBJ1-1; CDR3 protein: CASSLFPGKGTEAFF; CDR3 DNA: TGTGCCAGCAGCTTATTCCCAGGGAAGGGCACTGAAGCTTTCTTT
V gene: TRBV7-6; clone size: NA; D gene: NA; J gene: TRBJ1-6; CDR3 protein: CASSPRTDYNSPLHF; CDR3 DNA: TGTGCCAGCAGCCCCCGGACCGATTATAATTCACCCCTCCACTTT
V gene: TRBV10-3; clone size: many; D gene: TRBD1; J gene: TRBJ2-3; CDR3 protein: CAISGGGQGSDTQYF; CDR3 DNA: TGTGCCATCAGTGGCGGGGGACAGGGCTCAGATACGCAGTATTTT
V gene: TRBV29-1; clone size: few; D gene: NA; J gene: TRBJ2-3; CDR3 protein: CSVSVTDTQYF; CDR3 DNA: TGCAGCGTTTCAGTGACAGATACGCAGTATTTT